One sample yielded the 7 T cell receptor beta chains listed below, sequenced in a study of long-term antiretroviral therapy in people with HIV. Sequencing relied on immunoSEQ assay v3.0, run at survey level. Some clones are missing from TCRdb's copy, which holds only in-frame ones; the method was immunoSEQ multiplex PCR. The sample consists of about 40,000 clones, about 86% of them appearing once. The sample here was unsorted PBMCs, taken 1.2 years after starting antiretroviral therapy. The receptors derive from a woman aged 50 to 60 with HIV.

The rearrangement uses TRBV10-1 and TRBJ2-5, with 12 bases fitting TRBD1. The length of the CDR3 is 17 residues. Per germline, CDR1 WNHNN and CDR2 SYGVQD (reference sequence). V was pared by 1 base and J by 5 bases, with 8 bases of the junction left unmatched. CDR3 amino acids: CASSECGTGGALETQYF. CDR3 nucleotide sequence: TGCGCCAGCAGTGAGTGCGGGACAGGGGGCGCTTTGGAGACCCAGTACTTC.

The chain uses TRBV19 and TRBJ1-6, with D tentatively TRBD1 (6 bases). With 6 bases removed from V and 4 bases from J, the gap between germline ends came to 13 bases. Germline V CDR1 and CDR2: LNHDA, SQIVND (reference sequence). The CDR3 covers 15 residues. As DNA, the CDR3 is TGTGCCAGTAGGGGTGGACAGCGATATAATTCACCCCTCCACTTT. It translates to CASRGGQRYNSPLHF.

To note about this clone: Within the sample, other DNA sequences also encode this same CDR3. This rearrangement joins TRBV2 to TRBJ1-1; D call uncertain. Per germline, CDR1 SNHLY and CDR2 FYNNEI. V gave up 4 bases and J gave up 2 bases, with 5 bases separating them. The CDR3 loop spans 12 amino acids. The CDR3 spells CASSVTNTEAFF. CDR3 nucleotides: TGTGCCAGCAGTGTGACAAACACTGAAGCTTTCTTT.

The chain carries TRBV9 and TRBJ1-1; 12 nucleotides match TRBD1. There are 15 residues in the CDR3. The V gene end was trimmed by 3 bases and the J gene end by 5 bases; junction bases not matched to a gene: 5. Germline V gene sequence: CDR1 SGDLS, CDR2 YYNGEE. In DNA form, the CDR3 reads TGTGCCAGCAGCGAGGGACAGGGGGCAAGGACTGAAGCTTTCTTT. Encoded protein: CASSEGQGARTEAFF.

The chain joins TRBV29-1 to TRBJ1-1; tentative D call: TRBD1 (5 bases). CDR3 length: 12 amino acids. The ends were cut back, 4 bases at V and 3 bases at J, with 9 bases in the middle. Germline values: CDR1 SQVTM, CDR2 ANQGSEA. This CDR3 reads CSVGGGDTEAFF. In nucleotides, the CDR3 is TGCAGCGTTGGGGGCGGGGACACTGAAGCTTTCTTT.

This clone was found a few times. The rearrangement links TRBV10-3 to TRBJ1-1, with D hard to call. This CDR3 is built from 12 residues. V was trimmed by 10 bases and J by 7 bases, leaving 16 bases between them. The germline V gene encodes CDR1 ENHRY and CDR2 SYGVKD. CDR3 DNA: TGTGCCACCAAGGGTGAGGGCTTTGAAGCTTTCTTT. Translated, it gives CATKGEGFEAFF.

The chain is built from TRBV5-8 and TRBJ2-6; 8 bases fit TRBD2. The J segment lost 0 bases and the V segment lost 2 bases, leaving 10 bases of the junction unmatched. Per the germline V gene, CDR1 is SGHTS and CDR2 is YDEGEE. This CDR3 is 19 amino acids long. The CDR3 is CASSLLAGTTSSGANVLTF. The CDR3 DNA reads TGTGCCAGCAGCTTATTAGCGGGAACTACCTCCTCTGGGGCCAACGTCCTGACTTTC.